The clone carrying this T cell receptor (beta chain) was detected once. This entry is derived from a study of T cell responses to AZD1222 COVID-19 vaccine. Study at large: Pooled samples include second doses given at about 4 or 12 weeks.

Profiling relied on immunoSEQ multiplex PCR, and the TCRdb table lists in-frame clones only, not all of them. The sample consists of about 120,000 clones, approximately 87% of them appearing once. The length of the CDR3 is 12 residues. The V end was cut by 6 bases, the J end by 8 bases, with 13 bases between. From germline, CDR1 is LNHNV and CDR2 YYDKDF (reference sequence). The V call is TRBV15, the J call TRBJ1-2, with D maybe TRBD1 (6 bases). The source of this sequence is an adult in good health. This material consisted of peripheral blood, taken on day 0 of AZD1222 vaccination. CDR3 coding DNA: TGTGCCACCAGTGTTTACAGGGAGGGCTACACCTTC. Amino acid sequence: CATSVYREGYTF.